Each of the 26 T cell receptor beta chains below was sequenced from the same sample in a study of OX40 agonist ivuxolimab in advanced cancers. The protocol was immunoSEQ multiplex PCR, while the TCRdb copy is restricted to in-frame clones and leaves out a portion. The sample holds around 100,000 clones; over 75% are singletons and the top ten take approximately 0.34%. Sequenced here: CD4+ or CD8+ T cells sorted from blood, sampled in a trial of the OX40 agonist ivuxolimab. These receptors came from an adult with an advanced solid tumor such as melanoma, head and neck, liver or kidney cancer.

This clone was detected only a few times. This chain connects TRBV7-2 to TRBJ2-7; D tentatively reads TRBD1 or TRBD2 (7 bases each). The V gene's germline CDR1 is SGHTA and CDR2 FQGNSA. V was pared by 5 bases and J by 3 bases, with 17 bases between. The CDR3 totals 15 residues. Here the CDR3 DNA reads TGTGCCAGCAGCCCAGGGGGGGGAGGGAACTACGAGCAGTACTTC. The encoded protein is CASSPGGGGNYEQYF.

This chain's CDR3 is CASSLGLGGRGGEQYF. In DNA, the CDR3 is TGTGCCAGCAGCTTAGGGCTCGGCGGGAGGGGAGGCGAGCAGTACTTC. V is TRBV7-8 and J is TRBJ2-7; TRBD2 agrees at 9 bases. With V trimmed by 1 base and J by 6 bases, 10 bases remained unmatched. Germline-derived CDR1 and CDR2 are SGHVS and FQNEAQ. The CDR3 length is 16 residues.

The chain combines TRBV28 with TRBJ2-2; tentative D call: TRBD1 (6 bases). CDR1 and CDR2 from the germline V gene are MDHEN and SYDVKM. Deletions cut 5 bases from V and 7 bases from J, with 17 bases between. CDR3 length: 15 residues. The CDR3 spells CASSLQGLNGGELFF. DNA for the CDR3: TGTGCCAGCAGTCTACAGGGTTTAAATGGCGGGGAGCTGTTTTTT.

This chain joins TRBV27 and TRBJ1-1; no definite D call. Trimming took off 0 bases at V and 1 base at J, with 15 bases between the two ends. The germline CDR1 and CDR2 sequences are MNHEY and SMNVEV (reference sequence). CDR3 size: 17 residues. In nucleotides, the CDR3 is TGTGCCAGCAGTTTATCGCGGCCTGCTCGTAGGAACACTGAAGCTTTCTTT. As protein: CASSLSRPARRNTEAFF.

The genes are TRBV13 and TRBJ1-2; D may be TRBD1 (5 bases). This CDR3 has 14 residues. The V end was cut by 5 bases, the J end by 2 bases, with 12 bases between. Germline-derived CDR1 and CDR2 are PRHDT and FYEKMQ (reference sequence). This CDR3 is CASSLFQGNYGYTF. In DNA, the CDR3 is TGTGCCAGCAGCCTATTCCAGGGAAACTATGGCTACACCTTC.

In this sample, this clone turned up once. This rearrangement joins TRBV15 to TRBJ2-7; tentative D call: TRBD1 (5 bases). The CDR3 covers 15 residues. V was shortened by 0 bases and J by 7 bases, with 16 bases between the two germline ends. CDR1 and CDR2 (germline): LNHNV, YYDKDF (reference sequence). CDR3 residues: CATSRDRLGSGEQYF. The CDR3 DNA follows: TGTGCCACCAGCAGAGATCGCCTTGGCTCAGGGGAGCAGTACTTC.

V usage is TRBV2 and J usage is TRBJ2-2, with 9 bases lining up with TRBD1. Trimming removed 8 bases from V and 5 bases from J; junction bases left unmatched: 6. Germline CDR1 is SNHLY and CDR2 is FYNNEI. The CDR3 sequence is 14 residues long. This chain's CDR3 is CASRGTGWTGELFF. CDR3 nucleotide sequence: TGTGCCAGCCGTGGGACAGGGTGGACCGGGGAGCTGTTTTTT.

The gene calls are TRBV5-1 and TRBJ2-3; D unclear. The V and J ends lost 0 bases and 2 bases respectively, with 7 bases between them. The V gene's germline CDR1 is SGHRS and CDR2 YFSETQ. The CDR3 extends over 14 amino acids. The CDR3 DNA reads TGCGCCAGCAGCTTGGCTAACCCCACAGATACGCAGTATTTT. It yields the protein CASSLANPTDTQYF.

V and J are TRBV10-2 and TRBJ2-1; no clear D. The length of the CDR3 is 14 residues. Trimming stripped 6 bases from V and 1 base from J, with 10 bases between. From germline, CDR1 is WSHSY and CDR2 SAAADI. Here the CDR3 DNA reads TGCGCCAGCAGGGTGGTAGCTTCCTACAATGAGCAGTTCTTC. This translates into CASRVVASYNEQFF.

This rearrangement joins TRBV27 to TRBJ2-5; D might be TRBD1 or TRBD2, each matching 5 bases. V was shortened by 4 bases and J by 2 bases, with 11 bases between the two germline ends. The germline V gene has CDR1 MNHEY and CDR2 SMNVEV (reference sequence). The CDR3 is made up of 14 amino acids. The CDR3 DNA is TGTGCCAGCAGTTCCCCGGGACGACAAGAGACCCAGTACTTC. It specifies CASSSPGRQETQYF.

V usage is TRBV19 and J usage is TRBJ2-3; 7 nucleotides match TRBD2. Unmatched junction bases numbered 6, after V lost 6 bases and J lost 0 bases. This CDR3 spans 15 amino acids. Germline V gene lookup returns CDR1 LNHDA and CDR2 SQIVND (reference sequence). CDR3 loop: CASSLSGFSTDTQYF. CDR3 DNA: TGTGCCAGTAGCCTTAGCGGGTTCAGCACAGATACGCAGTATTTT.

The chain combines TRBV6-6 with TRBJ2-3; D remains ambiguous. V was pared by 1 base and J by 0 bases, with 5 bases between. This CDR3 region has 14 residues. Germline V gene sequence: CDR1 MNHNY, CDR2 SVGAGI (reference sequence). Written as DNA, the CDR3 is TGTGCCAGCAGTTACTGGGATAGCACAGATACGCAGTATTTT. Translating it yields CASSYWDSTDTQYF.

This chain joins TRBV14 and TRBJ2-4; D ambiguous. In germline, CDR1 is SGHDN, CDR2 FVKESK. CDR3 size: 11 residues. The V gene lost 1 base and the J gene lost 13 bases, with 8 bases spanning the gap. In nucleotides, the CDR3 is TGTGCCAGCAGCCAAGGTTCCTTGCAGTACTTC. Its translation is CASSQGSLQYF. The full variable domain, in which reference TRBV14 and TRBJ2-4 provide the parts outside the CDR3, is EAGVTQFPSHSVIEKGQTVTLRCDPISGHDNLYWYRRVMGKEIKFLLHFVKESKQDESGMPNNRFLAERTGGTYSTLKVQPAELEDSGVYFCASSQGSLQYFGAGTRLSVL.

This chain uses TRBV7-2 with TRBJ2-3; 8 nucleotides match TRBD1. The CDR3 loop spans 15 amino acids. Trimming took 2 bases from V and 7 from J; bases not matched to a gene: 8. CDR1 and CDR2 (germline): SGHTA, FQGNSA. The CDR3: CASSLSGQGAHTQYF. CDR3 DNA: TGTGCCAGCAGCTTAAGTGGGCAGGGGGCACATACGCAGTATTTT.

The gene calls are TRBV6-5 and TRBJ1-6, with D uncertain. CDR1 and CDR2 (germline): MNHEY, SVGAGI. V was cut by 8 bases and J by 7 bases, with 15 bases left in between. The CDR3 runs to 14 residues. The CDR3 region is CASGQREPNSPLHF. The CDR3 nucleotides are TGTGCCAGCGGCCAACGGGAGCCAAATTCACCCCTCCACTTT.

The chain employs TRBV10-3 and TRBJ2-1, with 8 bases identical to TRBD1. J lost 7 bases, V lost 4 bases, and 9 bases had no gene match. Germline V lookup: CDR1 ENHRY, CDR2 SYGVKD. The CDR3 covers 15 residues. The CDR3 nucleotides are TGTGCCATCAGTGTAGGGACAGGCCCCCAGAATGAGCAGTTCTTC. Translation gives CAISVGTGPQNEQFF.

J is TRBJ2-1 and V is TRBV6-1; no reliable D call. Germline loops: CDR1 MNHNS, CDR2 SASEGT. The CDR3 has 18 amino acids. With 2 bases removed from V and 4 bases from J, the gap between germline ends came to 21 bases. The CDR3 DNA reads TGTGCCAGCAGTGAAAAAACAAGGGCTAGTTCCCCGTACAATGAGCAGTTCTTC. Its translation is CASSEKTRASSPYNEQFF.

The chain joins TRBV6-6 to TRBJ2-1; either TRBD1 or TRBD2 may supply D (5 bases each). V was shortened by 10 bases and J by 2 bases, with 15 bases between the two germline ends. CDR3 length: 14 residues. Per germline, CDR1 MNHNY and CDR2 SVGAGI (reference sequence). The DNA of the CDR3 is TGTGCCACATTGGGGGACCAAACCTACAATGAGCAGTTCTTC. This translates into CATLGDQTYNEQFF.

The chain uses TRBV4-2 and TRBJ2-3, with 11 bases that match TRBD2. The CDR3 covers 18 residues. Germline assignment: CDR1 LGHNA and CDR2 YNFKEQ. J was trimmed by 0 bases and V by 0 bases; bases with no gene match: 5. This chain's CDR3 is CASSQDLAGGWSTDTQYF. Written as DNA, the CDR3 is TGTGCCAGCAGCCAAGACCTAGCGGGAGGTTGGAGCACAGATACGCAGTATTTT.

The J gene is TRBJ1-1, the V gene TRBV18; tentatively, D is TRBD1 (5 bases). The germline V gene has CDR1 KGHSH and CDR2 LQKENI. The CDR3 has 19 residues. The germline V and J ends were trimmed by 3 bases and 3 bases, with 26 bases remaining between them. The CDR3 loop is CASSPLVGAILLEDTEAFF. CDR3 DNA sequence: TGTGCCAGCTCACCGCTGGTTGGGGCAATCCTCCTAGAGGACACTGAAGCTTTCTTT.

The J gene is TRBJ2-7, the V gene TRBV5-5; the D gene is possibly TRBD2 (5 bases). The CDR3 runs to 15 residues. Trimming left V 2 bases short and J 0 bases short, with 12 bases between. The germline CDR1 and CDR2 sequences are SGHKS and YYEKEE (reference sequence). The CDR3 bases are TGTGCCAGCAGCTTCCGGGGTACAAACTCCTACGAGCAGTACTTC. Translated: CASSFRGTNSYEQYF.

This chain links TRBV27 with TRBJ2-5; 8 bases align to TRBD1. Germline CDR1 is MNHEY and CDR2 is SMNVEV (reference sequence). Unmatched junction bases numbered 16, after V lost 1 base and J lost 3 bases. The CDR3 is 19 residues long. The CDR3 nucleotides read TGTGCCAGCAGTTTATTCGCGATTGTTGGACAGGGTGGGAAAGAGACCCAGTACTTC. Residues: CASSLFAIVGQGGKETQYF.

This clone was picked up a small number of times. The chain is built from TRBV6-6 and TRBJ2-5; 10 bases align to TRBD1. J lost 4 bases, V lost 7 bases, and 9 bases had no gene match. This CDR3 contains 15 residues. The V gene's germline CDR1 is MNHNY and CDR2 SVGAGI (reference sequence). Here the CDR3 reads CASTHHGQGGETQYF. CDR3 coding DNA: TGTGCCAGCACCCACCACGGACAGGGGGGAGAGACCCAGTACTTC.

This chain uses TRBV5-6 with TRBJ1-1; weak D call: TRBD1 (5 bases). Deletions cut 3 bases from V and 3 bases from J, with 18 bases between. The CDR3 totals 16 residues. The germline CDR1 and CDR2 sequences are SGHDT and YYEEEE. The CDR3 loop reads CASSYLDRKTYTEAFF. The CDR3 region has the DNA TGTGCCAGCAGCTACCTAGACAGAAAAACATACACTGAAGCTTTCTTT.

The chain links TRBV7-6 to TRBJ2-2; D remains ambiguous. CDR3 length: 15 amino acids. Per the germline V gene, CDR1 is SGHVS and CDR2 is FNYEAQ. Trimming stripped 5 bases from V and 0 bases from J, with 10 bases between. The CDR3 loop reads CASSPTATNTGELFF. The CDR3 nucleotides are TGTGCCAGCAGCCCGACTGCCACGAACACCGGGGAGCTGTTTTTT. The entire variable domain, with the rest obtained from reference TRBV7-6 and TRBJ2-2, is as follows: GAGVSQSPRYKVTKRGQDVALRCDPISGHVSLYWYRQALGQGPEFLTYFNYEAQQDKSGLPNDRFSAERPEGSISTLTIQRTEQRDSAMYRCASSPTATNTGELFFGEGSRLTVL.

V and J are TRBV6-4 and TRBJ2-1; 11 bases line up with TRBD2. Germline loops: CDR1 MRHNA, CDR2 SNTAGT. The V gene end was trimmed by 4 bases and the J gene end by 7 bases; junction bases not matched to a gene: 9. The CDR3 runs to 16 residues. The CDR3 region is CASSVLGASGRNEQFF. The CDR3 DNA follows: TGTGCCAGCAGTGTTCTCGGGGCTAGCGGGAGGAATGAGCAGTTCTTC.